This T cell receptor beta chain was captured by sequencing in a study of early T cells in non-severe SARS-CoV-2 infection. Overall study context: Whole-blood bulk RNA, unsorted, was sequenced, and chains were unpaired.

This clonotype has a count of ten or more. Its specificity is not known. Separate cDNA molecules each had unique molecular identifiers attached to them. TCRdb re-called the 5' RACE reads through MiXCR, storing one row per CDR3 protein. The sample has 60,000 or so distinct CDR3 sequences; around an eighth are singletons. Study-wide findings and caveats: Sequences matched to VDJdb favored anti-spike CD8 responses, while private and CD4 specificities were missed.

The clonotype was recovered from an adult who was a healthcare worker with PCR-confirmed SARS-CoV-2 infection or an uninfected control (not recorded which). The specimen comprised whole blood, sampled at baseline.

The CDR3 nucleotides are TGTGCCTGGAGTGTACAGCTGGCGGTGAACTATGGCTACACCTTC. Its translation: CAWSVQLAVNYGYTF. The chain combines TRBV30 with TRBJ1-2; D uncertain. CDR3 size: 15 residues. The V end lost 0 bases, the J end lost 2 bases, and 13 bases lay between the germline ends. CDR1 and CDR2 (germline): GTSNPN, SVGIG (reference sequence).